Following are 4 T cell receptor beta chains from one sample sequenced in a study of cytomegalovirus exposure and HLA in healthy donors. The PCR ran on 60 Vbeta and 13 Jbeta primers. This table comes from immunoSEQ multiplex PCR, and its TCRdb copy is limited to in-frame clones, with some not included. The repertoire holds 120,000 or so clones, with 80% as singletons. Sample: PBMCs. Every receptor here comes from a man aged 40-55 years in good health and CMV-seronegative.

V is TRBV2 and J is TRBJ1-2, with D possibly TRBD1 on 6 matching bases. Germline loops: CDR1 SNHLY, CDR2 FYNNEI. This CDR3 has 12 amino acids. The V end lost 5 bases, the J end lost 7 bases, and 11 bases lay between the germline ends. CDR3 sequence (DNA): TGTGCCAGCAGTCTGGACAGCGGTGGCTACACCTTC. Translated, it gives CASSLDSGGYTF.

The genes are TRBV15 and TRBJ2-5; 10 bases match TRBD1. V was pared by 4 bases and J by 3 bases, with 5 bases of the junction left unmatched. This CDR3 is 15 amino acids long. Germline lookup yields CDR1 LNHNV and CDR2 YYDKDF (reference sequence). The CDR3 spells CATSKPGQGKETQYF. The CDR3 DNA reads TGTGCCACCAGCAAACCGGGACAGGGGAAAGAGACCCAGTACTTC.

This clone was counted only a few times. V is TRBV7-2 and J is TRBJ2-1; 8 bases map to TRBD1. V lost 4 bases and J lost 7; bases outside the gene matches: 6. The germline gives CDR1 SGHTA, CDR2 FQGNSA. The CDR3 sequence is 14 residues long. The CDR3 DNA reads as TGTGCCAGCAGCTCCTGGACAGGGAGTAATGAGCAGTTCTTC. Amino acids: CASSSWTGSNEQFF.

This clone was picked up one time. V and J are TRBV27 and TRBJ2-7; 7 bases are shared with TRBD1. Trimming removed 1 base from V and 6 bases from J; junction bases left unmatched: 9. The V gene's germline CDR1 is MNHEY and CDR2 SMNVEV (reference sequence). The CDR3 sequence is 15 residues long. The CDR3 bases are TGTGCCAGCAGTTTATTACCGACAGGGCTCGGCGAGCAGTACTTC. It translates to CASSLLPTGLGEQYF.